This T cell receptor (beta chain) is from a study of T cell responses to AZD1222 COVID-19 vaccine. This clone was counted once. V was clipped by 6 bases and J by 12 bases; unmatched bases: 13. The CDR3 runs to 14 residues. Germline loops: CDR1 MDHEN, CDR2 SYDVKM. Sequencing used immunoSEQ multiplex PCR; TCRdb keeps in-frame clones, though not all of them. The sample lists about 140,000 clones, 80% to 95% occurring once. The material sequenced was peripheral blood, taken on day 0 of AZD1222 vaccination. The V and J genes are TRBV28 and TRBJ2-1; 8 bases line up with TRBD2. The sequence derives from an adult in good health. CDR3 nucleotides: TGTGCCAGCAGCTCCCGGCCGGGGGGGGGCGTGCAGTTCTTC. Residues: CASSSRPGGGVQFF.